The 27 T cell receptor beta chains given below trace back to one sample, sequenced in a study of T cell repertoires in cytomegalovirus infection. Their antigens remain unidentified. MiXCR, applied by TCRdb to the reads, yields one record per CDR3 protein. The data contain around 770,000 distinct CDR3 sequences, about 29% of them singletons. Sequences were derived from cultured CD8+ T cells from PBMCs, sampled from culture after CMV antigen stimulation. These receptors all come from a human donor in good health (CMV status not recorded). Some clones in this sample may be carry-over from other donors' samples.

The chain combines TRBV9 with TRBJ1-4; 12 bases match TRBD1. Germline V gene sequence: CDR1 SGDLS, CDR2 YYNGEE. V lost 3 bases and J lost 7; bases outside the gene matches: 7. This CDR3 is 16 amino acids long. CDR3 sequence reads: CASSAGTGGLGEKLFF. The DNA for the CDR3 is TGTGCCAGCAGCGCGGGGACAGGGGGCCTCGGTGAAAAACTGTTTTTT.

This clonotype has only a few counts. This sequence joins TRBV10-3 and TRBJ2-7; 10 bases fit TRBD2. The CDR3 spans 15 residues. After removal of 2 bases from V and 3 bases from J, the junction contained 4 bases not matched to a gene. Per the germline V gene, CDR1 is ENHRY and CDR2 is SYGVKD. DNA of the CDR3: TGTGCCATCAGTGAGGTAGCTAGCGGGGGCTACGAGCAGTACGTC. This sequence encodes CAISEVASGGYEQYV.

The V and J genes are TRBV11-2 and TRBJ2-1, with a weak D call TRBD1 (6 bases). Trimming stripped 9 bases from V and 9 bases from J, with 27 bases between. The CDR3 totals 16 residues. CDR1 is SGHAT, CDR2 FQNNGV, per germline. Here the CDR3 reads CARSTLNGTPTVEQFF. The CDR3 region has the DNA TGTGCCAGAAGTACTCTCAACGGGACACCGACGGTTGAGCAGTTCTTC.

This clonotype was seen a handful of times. CDR3 region: CASSLEGRTATDTQYF. CDR3 DNA: TGTGCCAGCAGCTTAGAGGGCAGGACAGCGACAGATACGCAGTATTTT. J is TRBJ2-3 and V is TRBV11-3, with D possibly TRBD1 on 6 matching bases. Germline loops: CDR1 SGHNT, CDR2 YENEEA. CDR3 length: 16 amino acids. The ends were cut back, 0 bases at V and 3 bases at J, with 13 bases in the middle.

The genes are TRBV7-9 and TRBJ2-3, with TRBD2 matching 11 bases. The CDR3 is 14 amino acids. Germline V CDR1 and CDR2: SEHNR, FQNEAQ (reference sequence). V shed 3 bases, J shed 5 bases, and the junction held 1 base outside the gene matches. DNA of the CDR3: TGTGCCAGCAGCTTTAGCGGGGGGGAAGATACGCAGTATTTT. This sequence encodes CASSFSGGEDTQYF. The whole variable domain, filled in from reference TRBV7-9 and TRBJ2-3, reads DTGVSQNPRHKITKRGQNVTFRCDPISEHNRLYWYRQTLGQGPEFLTYFQNEAQLEKSRLLSDRFSAERPKGSFSTLEIQRTEQGDSAMYLCASSFSGGEDTQYFGPGTRLTVL.

This clonotype showed up just a few times. CDR3 sequence reads: CASSVAGDWGTQYF. DNA for the CDR3: TGTGCCAGCAGCGTAGCGGGGGATTGGGGGACCCAGTACTTC. The J gene is TRBJ2-5, the V gene TRBV9; maybe TRBD2 (6 bases). The V gene's germline CDR1 is SGDLS and CDR2 YYNGEE. The V and J ends lost 0 bases and 7 bases respectively, with 13 bases between them. This CDR3 is built from 14 residues.

The CDR3 reads CASSPGGNNQPQHF. Written as DNA, the CDR3 is TGTGCCAGCAGCCCTGGGGGGAACAATCAGCCCCAGCATTTT. This chain links TRBV7-9 with TRBJ1-5; tentative D call: TRBD1 (5 bases). Trimming removed 5 bases from V and 3 bases from J, with 11 bases in between. Germline assignment: CDR1 SEHNR and CDR2 FQNEAQ (reference sequence). The CDR3 consists of 14 residues.

This clonotype came up a few times. J is TRBJ2-1 and V is TRBV6-1, with D perhaps TRBD2 (5 bases). There are 16 residues in the CDR3. Germline V CDR1 and CDR2: MNHNS, SASEGT. V lost 5 bases and J lost 10, with 24 bases in between. The CDR3 is CASSPRVSGGTREQFF. CDR3 DNA sequence: TGTGCCAGCAGTCCTCGGGTCTCAGGAGGTACGAGAGAGCAGTTCTTC.

This clonotype was observed many times. This chain connects TRBV7-8 to TRBJ2-3; TRBD2 matches 7 bases. Trimming removed 2 bases from V and 3 bases from J; junction bases left unmatched: 8. CDR3 length: 16 residues. In germline, CDR1 is SGHVS, CDR2 FQNEAQ. The CDR3 DNA follows: TGTGCCAGCAGCTTAAAGAGGGCGGGGGAAACAGATACGCAGTATTTT. Amino acids: CASSLKRAGETDTQYF. Supplemented by reference TRBV7-8 and TRBJ2-3, the full variable domain reads GAGVSQSPRYKVAKRGQDVALRCDPISGHVSLFWYQQALGQGPEFLTYFQNEAQLDKSGLPSDRFFAERPEGSVSTLKIQRTQQEDSAVYLCASSLKRAGETDTQYFGPGTRLTVL.

This clonotype was seen once. The rearrangement uses TRBV7-9 and TRBJ2-7, with TRBD2 identical over 8 bases. V shed 4 bases and J 0 bases; nucleotides not matched to a gene: 5. Looked up from germline, CDR1 is SEHNR and CDR2 is FQNEAQ (reference sequence). This CDR3 comprises 15 residues. CDR3 nucleotide sequence: TGTGCCAGCAGCTACGGGGGGGGGGACTCCTACGAGCAGTACTTC. Translated: CASSYGGGDSYEQYF.

The V call is TRBV29-1, the J call TRBJ2-1; 12 nucleotides line up with TRBD1. Per the germline V gene, CDR1 is SQVTM and CDR2 is ANQGSEA. CDR3 length: 19 amino acids. The CDR3 reads CDKGTGGFRRTSSYNEQFF. The CDR3, as DNA: TGCGATAAGGGGACAGGGGGCTTCAGGCGGACTAGTTCCTACAATGAGCAGTTCTTC.

The J gene is TRBJ2-7, the V gene TRBV10-3, with 7 bases that match TRBD1. The CDR3 loop spans 13 amino acids. After removal of 2 bases from V and 7 bases from J, the junction contained 5 bases not matched to a gene. Germline V gene lookup returns CDR1 ENHRY and CDR2 SYGVKD. CDR3 sequence: CAISETGATEQYV. CDR3 in DNA: TGTGCCATCAGTGAGACAGGGGCTACAGAGCAGTACGTC.

The chain links TRBV7-8 to TRBJ2-7; D not certain. Germline V gives CDR1 SGHVS, CDR2 FQNEAQ. The CDR3 is 14 residues long. V was pared by 5 bases and J by 2 bases, with 13 bases between. This chain's CDR3 is CASSAGSSTYEQYF. CDR3 DNA: TGTGCCAGCAGCGCAGGATCTTCCACCTACGAGCAGTACTTC.

The chain uses TRBV6-2 or TRBV6-3 and TRBJ2-7, with D hard to call. V was shortened by 6 bases and J by 4 bases, with 7 bases between the two germline ends. The germline V gene has CDR1 MNHEY and CDR2 SVGEGT. CDR3 length equals 11 residues. CDR3 protein: CASSAPYEQYF. The CDR3 nucleotides read TGTGCCAGCAGCGCTCCTTACGAGCAGTACTTC.

This clonotype was picked up a small number of times. The CDR3 coding sequence is TGTGCCACCAGTGATAGAGGACAGGGGGCTAGGGAGACCCAGTACTTC. It codes for CATSDRGQGARETQYF. The V call is TRBV24-1, the J call TRBJ2-5; 11 nucleotides match TRBD1. The CDR3 extends over 16 amino acids. Germline CDR1 reads KGHDR; CDR2 reads SFDVKD. The V and J ends lost 3 bases and 5 bases, in that order; junction bases with no gene match: 7.

This sequence joins TRBV15 and TRBJ2-5; unclear D gene. Germline V lookup: CDR1 LNHNV, CDR2 YYDKDF (reference sequence). This CDR3 has 16 amino acids. V lost 0 bases, J lost 1 base, and 12 bases lay in between. CDR3 residues: CATSRDRADLQETQYF. In DNA form, the CDR3 reads TGTGCCACCAGCAGAGATCGCGCGGACCTCCAAGAGACCCAGTACTTC.

The chain uses TRBV19 and TRBJ2-5, with D possibly TRBD1 on 6 matching bases. CDR1 is LNHDA, CDR2 SQIVND, per germline (reference sequence). The length of the CDR3 is 14 residues. Trimming removed 6 bases from V and 1 base from J, with 12 bases in between. DNA of the CDR3: TGTGCCAGTAGAAAGGGCAGGGGCCAAGAGACCCAGTACTTC. Translation: CASRKGRGQETQYF.

Only a few counts were recorded for this clonotype. This chain uses TRBV3-1 with TRBJ2-2; 10 bases align to TRBD2. The germline V gene encodes CDR1 LGHDT and CDR2 YNNKEL (reference sequence). V shed 1 base, J shed 4 bases, and the junction held 3 bases outside the gene matches. CDR3 length: 16 residues. DNA of the CDR3: TGTGCCAGCAGCCAAGGACTAGCGGGTTTCACCGGGGAGCTGTTTTTT. Amino acid sequence: CASSQGLAGFTGELFF.

This clonotype was picked up many times. V usage is TRBV7-6 and J usage is TRBJ2-1; 12 bases agree with TRBD1. With 5 bases clipped from V and 9 bases from J, the junction kept 11 bases outside the gene matches. Germline CDR1 reads SGHVS; CDR2 reads FNYEAQ. The CDR3 covers 16 residues. The CDR3 protein is CASSPSTGTGGSEQFF. Written as DNA, the CDR3 is TGTGCCAGCAGCCCTAGCACCGGGACAGGGGGCAGTGAGCAGTTCTTC.

The rearrangement links TRBV13 to TRBJ1-6; D ambiguous. The CDR3 consists of 12 residues. V was clipped by 8 bases and J by 7 bases, with 9 bases between them. Per germline, CDR1 PRHDT and CDR2 FYEKMQ (reference sequence). The CDR3 coding sequence is TGTGCCAGCGGGATAGCGAATTCACCCCTCCACTTT. Translating gives CASGIANSPLHF.

This clonotype has just a few counts. The chain's CDR3 is CASRHPGQFNQPQHF. The CDR3 DNA is TGTGCCAGTAGACACCCGGGACAGTTTAATCAGCCCCAGCATTTT. The V gene is TRBV19, the J gene TRBJ1-5; 7 bases line up with TRBD1. Losses at the gene ends were 6 bases for V and 4 bases for J; bases not matched to a gene: 9. Germline CDR1 reads LNHDA; CDR2 reads SQIVND (reference sequence). The CDR3 has 15 residues.

On this clonotype: Sequence at one end of the junction differs from germline and may be a read error. The V gene is TRBV7-6, the J gene TRBJ2-5; D possibly corresponds to TRBD1 (6 bases). This CDR3 spans 15 amino acids. CDR1 and CDR2 from the germline V gene are SGHVS and FNYEAQ. This CDR3 reads CASSRTWTEGETQYF. The DNA for the CDR3 is TGTGCTAGCAGCCGCACGTGGACAGAGGGCGAGACCCAGTACTTC.

The chain couples TRBV20-1 to TRBJ2-7; D remains ambiguous. This CDR3 comprises 15 residues. Germline CDR1 DFQATT, CDR2 SNEGSKA (reference sequence). The V end lost 2 bases, the J end lost 0 bases, and 14 bases lay between the germline ends. This CDR3 is CSARSPETPSYEQYF. The CDR3 coding sequence is TGCAGTGCTAGATCCCCGGAAACGCCCTCCTACGAGCAGTACTTC.

The chain carries TRBV5-1 and TRBJ1-1; D is ambiguous. Trimming took off 0 bases at V and 11 bases at J, with 23 bases between the two ends. The CDR3 spans 16 residues. Looked up from germline, CDR1 is SGHRS and CDR2 is YFSETQ. CDR3 coding DNA: TGCGCCAGCAGCTTGGAAGGAAAGGGAAGTTTTTGTACGGCTTTCTTT. Translating gives CASSLEGKGSFCTAFF. Full variable domain (rest looked up from reference TRBV5-1 and TRBJ1-1): KAGVTQTPRYLIKTRGQQVTLSCSPISGHRSVSWYQQTPGQGLQFLFEYFSETQRNKGNFPGRFSGRQFSNSRSEMNVSTLELGDSALYLCASSLEGKGSFCTAFFGQGTRLTVV.

This clonotype came up a few times. The rearrangement joins TRBV7-9 to TRBJ2-2; a weak D match, TRBD2 (5 bases). Per germline, CDR1 SEHNR and CDR2 FQNEAQ (reference sequence). CDR3 length: 15 amino acids. The germline V and J ends were trimmed by 5 bases and 1 base, with 11 bases remaining between them. DNA for the CDR3: TGTGCCAGCAGCCCCGAAGGAGGGAACACCGGGGAGCTGTTTTTT. Translated: CASSPEGGNTGELFF.

This clonotype was observed many times. The CDR3 spells CASSLLSMNTEAFF. In DNA form, the CDR3 reads TGTGCCAGCAGCTTACTGAGCATGAACACTGAAGCTTTCTTT. This chain uses TRBV7-2 with TRBJ1-1; D remains unclear. Trimming left V 2 bases short and J 0 bases short, with 7 bases between. CDR1 is SGHTA, CDR2 FQGNSA, per germline. This CDR3 has 14 amino acids. Full variable domain (outside the CDR3, taken from reference TRBV7-2 and TRBJ1-1): GAGVSQSPSNKVTEKGKDVELRCDPISGHTALYWYRQSLGQGLEFLIYFQGNSAPDKSGLPSDRFSAERTGGSVSTLTIQRTQQEDSAVYLCASSLLSMNTEAFFGQGTRLTVV.

This clonotype was picked up many times. The chain is built from TRBV6-1 and TRBJ1-2; tentative D call: TRBD1 (6 bases). This CDR3 comprises 15 residues. V was cut by 10 bases and J by 0 bases, with 18 bases left in between. From germline, CDR1 is MNHNS and CDR2 SASEGT. The CDR3 reads CATGGDRLPNYGYTF. The CDR3 bases are TGTGCCACCGGGGGTGACAGGCTGCCTAACTATGGCTACACCTTC.